The clone carrying this T cell receptor beta chain has a single count. An end of the junction does not agree with germline; a read error may underlie this. The data were obtained in a study of blood T cells in healthy people across ages. Primers used in a second PCR of roughly 7 to 12 cycles were a sample-barcoded 5' primer and a J-beta primer mix. From each sample, at least 2.5 million paired-end reads containing CDR3 were obtained. Using its own MiXCR run on the 5' RACE reads, TCRdb lists one record per CDR3 protein. The sample yields 650,000 to 700,000 distinct CDR3 sequences, around 50% seen once. The TCR sequence derives from a woman of 80 years or more in good health. The specimen sequenced was blood.

CDR3 bases: TGCATTGCTGACGAGGATCTGAACACTGAAGCTTTCTTT. Its protein is CIADEDLNTEAFF. The V and J genes are TRBV20-1 and TRBJ1-1, with D hard to call. There are 13 residues in the CDR3. Germline values: CDR1 DFQATT, CDR2 SNEGSKA (reference sequence).